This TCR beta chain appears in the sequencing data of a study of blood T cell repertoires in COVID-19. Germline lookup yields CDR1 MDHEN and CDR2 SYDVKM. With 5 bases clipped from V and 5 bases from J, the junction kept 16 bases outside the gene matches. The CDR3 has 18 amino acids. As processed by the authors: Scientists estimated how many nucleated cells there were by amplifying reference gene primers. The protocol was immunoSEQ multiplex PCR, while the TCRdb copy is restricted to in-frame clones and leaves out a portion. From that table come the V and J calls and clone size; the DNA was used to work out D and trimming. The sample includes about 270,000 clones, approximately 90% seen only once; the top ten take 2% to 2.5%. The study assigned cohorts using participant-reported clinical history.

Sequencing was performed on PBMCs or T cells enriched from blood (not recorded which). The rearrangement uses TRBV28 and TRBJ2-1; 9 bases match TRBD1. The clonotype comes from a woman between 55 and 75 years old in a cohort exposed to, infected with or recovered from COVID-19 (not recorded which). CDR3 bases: TGTGCCAGCAGTGGAGAGCAGCTGGGACAGGGCAAAGACAATGAGCAGTTCTTC. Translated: CASSGEQLGQGKDNEQFF.